This entry lists 9 T cell receptor beta chains sequenced from one sample in a study of blood T cell repertoires in COVID-19. Here immunoSEQ multiplex PCR was the method, and the copy in TCRdb shows in-frame clones only, minus some. In the table there are about 140,000 clones, 60% to 80% of which are singletons. The sequenced sample consisted of PBMCs or T cells enriched from blood (not recorded which). These receptors were taken from a woman between 45 and 60 years old who had recovered from COVID-19.

This chain joins TRBV29-1 and TRBJ1-2; D is unclear. Trimming pared 3 bases from V and 2 bases from J, leaving 7 bases between. The CDR3 is made up of 12 amino acids. Germline-derived CDR1 and CDR2 are SQVTM and ANQGSEA. The CDR3 is CSVESPNYGYTF. DNA of the CDR3: TGCAGCGTTGAGTCTCCCAACTATGGCTACACCTTC. Full variable domain (outside the CDR3, taken from reference TRBV29-1 and TRBJ1-2): SAVISQKPSRDICQRGTSLTIQCQVDSQVTMMFWYRQQPGQSLTLIATANQGSEATYESGFVIDKFPISRPNLTFSTLTVSNMSPEDSSIYLCSVESPNYGYTFGSGTRLTVV.

V and J are TRBV18 and TRBJ2-1; 11 bases fit TRBD2. V lost 3 bases, J lost 2 bases, and 6 bases stayed unmatched. This CDR3 spans 17 amino acids. The V gene's germline CDR1 is KGHSH and CDR2 LQKENI. The CDR3 protein is CASSPPLAGGTYNEQFF. In nucleotides, the CDR3 is TGTGCCAGCTCACCCCCCCTAGCGGGGGGCACCTACAATGAGCAGTTCTTC.

The chain recombines TRBV3-1 (or the pseudogene TRBV3-2) with TRBJ1-6, with D tentatively TRBD1 (5 bases). V lost 5 bases and J 6 bases, leaving 20 bases between the germline ends. The CDR3 has 17 amino acids. Germline lookup yields CDR1 LGHDT and CDR2 YNNKEL (reference sequence). The CDR3 region is CASSGFRVGVGNSPLHF. CDR3 nucleotides: TGTGCCAGCAGCGGGTTCAGGGTAGGGGTTGGTAATTCACCCCTCCACTTT.

This rearrangement joins TRBV9 to TRBJ2-2; 9 nucleotides match TRBD2. The CDR3 spans 17 residues. J was trimmed by 5 bases and V by 7 bases; bases with no gene match: 15. Germline values: CDR1 SGDLS, CDR2 YYNGEE. CDR3 nucleotides: TGTGCCAGCGCGATCGGCGGGACTAGCAAAGTAACCGGGGAGCTGTTTTTT. It encodes CASAIGGTSKVTGELFF.

The chain is built from TRBV19 and TRBJ2-1, with 11 bases lining up with TRBD2. The CDR3 has 15 residues. Germline V lookup: CDR1 LNHDA, CDR2 SQIVND (reference sequence). J lost 5 bases, V lost 5 bases, and 5 bases had no gene match. This CDR3 is CASSATSGKHNEQFF. CDR3 DNA: TGTGCCAGTAGTGCGACTAGCGGGAAACACAATGAGCAGTTCTTC.

V gene TRBV7-2 combines with J gene TRBJ2-5; 7 bases match TRBD2. The junction had 0 bases not matched to a gene; V was cut back by 1 base and J by 1 base. This CDR3 has 14 residues. Germline V gene sequence: CDR1 SGHTA, CDR2 FQGNSA. CDR3 bases: TGTGCCAGCAGCTTAGGCGGGAGCCAAGAGACCCAGTACTTC. This codes for CASSLGGSQETQYF.

This chain connects TRBV6-5 to TRBJ1-1; TRBD1 is a possible D gene (6 bases). Germline V lookup: CDR1 MNHEY, CDR2 SVGAGI. This CDR3 is 15 amino acids long. Trimming pared 4 bases from V and 0 bases from J, leaving 12 bases between. The CDR3 spells CASSSTGTLNTEAFF. CDR3 sequence (DNA): TGTGCCAGCAGTTCGACAGGAACCTTGAACACTGAAGCTTTCTTT.

The chain combines TRBV9 with TRBJ2-2, with 9 bases identical to TRBD1. The CDR3 is made up of 15 amino acids. The J segment lost 7 bases and the V segment lost 3 bases, leaving 7 bases of the junction unmatched. CDR1 and CDR2 from the germline V gene are SGDLS and YYNGEE. The chain's CDR3 is CASSESGTGNGELFF. The CDR3 DNA reads as TGTGCCAGCAGCGAATCCGGGACAGGGAACGGGGAGCTGTTTTTT.

V is TRBV11-2 and J is TRBJ1-6, with 11 bases identical to TRBD1. The CDR3 sequence is 15 residues long. From germline, CDR1 is SGHAT and CDR2 FQNNGV. J gave up 7 bases and V 5 bases, and 4 bases lay outside the gene matches. The CDR3 sequence: CASSARDRGNSPLHF. CDR3 sequence (DNA): TGTGCCAGCAGCGCCCGGGACAGGGGGAATTCACCCCTCCACTTT.